The next 20 T cell receptor beta chains were all read from a single sample in a study of T cell responses to AZD1222 COVID-19 vaccine. Generated by immunoSEQ multiplex PCR, the TCRdb table keeps only in-frame clones and is missing some. The sample consists of roughly 170,000 clones, 85% to 95% of them appearing once. The sample consisted of peripheral blood, taken 28 days after the second AZD1222 dose. The receptors were sampled from an adult who received the AZD1222 COVID-19 vaccine.

This clone was seen once. The CDR3 sequence is CASRFGTDPRNEQFF. CDR3 DNA: TGTGCCAGCAGGTTTGGGACAGACCCTCGCAATGAGCAGTTCTTC. This chain connects TRBV6-5 to TRBJ2-1; 7 bases match TRBD1. J was trimmed by 6 bases and V by 6 bases; bases with no gene match: 11. There are 15 residues in the CDR3. Germline CDR1 MNHEY, CDR2 SVGAGI.

The V gene is TRBV5-5, the J gene TRBJ1-5; 9 nucleotides match TRBD1. This CDR3 is built from 14 residues. V shed 0 bases, J shed 5 bases, and the junction held 0 bases outside the gene matches. Germline V gene lookup returns CDR1 SGHKS and CDR2 YYEKEE (reference sequence). CDR3 loop: CASSLGTGDQPQHF. The CDR3 DNA reads as TGTGCCAGCAGCTTGGGGACAGGGGATCAGCCCCAGCATTTT.

On this clone: This same CDR3 is encoded by further DNA sequences in the sample. The chain recombines TRBV12-3 or TRBV12-4 with TRBJ2-7; weak D call: TRBD2 (6 bases). The CDR3 consists of 11 residues. V shed 3 bases and J shed 7 bases, with 7 bases lying between them. The CDR3 is CASSFGGEQYF. CDR3 DNA sequence: TGTGCCAGCAGTTTTGGAGGGGAGCAGTACTTC.

The chain links TRBV15 to TRBJ1-5; D is undetermined. The germline CDR1 and CDR2 sequences are LNHNV and YYDKDF (reference sequence). CDR3 size: 13 residues. The V and J ends lost 0 bases and 5 bases respectively, with 5 bases between them. CDR3 coding DNA: TGTGCCACCAGCAGAGATCAACATCAGCCCCAGCATTTT. It specifies CATSRDQHQPQHF.

CDR3 DNA: TGTGCCAGCAGCCAAGATCGAGACAGGGAAACACGGGACATTCAGTACTTC. Translating gives CASSQDRDRETRDIQYF. V usage is TRBV4-2 and J usage is TRBJ2-4, with 7 bases that match TRBD1. The ends lost 0 bases at V and 8 bases at J; junction bases unmatched: 13. Germline CDR1 and CDR2: LGHNA and YNFKEQ. This CDR3 has 17 amino acids.

This clone has only one observation. Relative to the germline gene, one junction end is altered; a read error may explain this. V and J are TRBV3-1 (or the pseudogene TRBV3-2) and TRBJ2-7; D may correspond to TRBD1 or TRBD2 (5 bases each). This CDR3 region has 12 residues. The V gene's germline CDR1 is LGHDT and CDR2 YNNKEL (reference sequence). The DNA for the CDR3 is TGTGCCAGCAGCCAAGGTTGGGACCCGATCCTTTTC. This codes for CASSQGWDPILF.

The chain is built from TRBV15 and TRBJ2-1; 9 positions agree with TRBD2. The CDR3 consists of 15 residues. The V gene's germline CDR1 is LNHNV and CDR2 YYDKDF (reference sequence). Germline trimming cut 2 bases from V and 2 bases from J; bases unmatched to any gene: 1. CDR3 in amino acids: CATSRIAGAYNEQFF. The CDR3 DNA sequence: TGTGCCACCAGCAGAATAGCGGGAGCCTACAATGAGCAGTTCTTC.

This sequence joins TRBV5-1 and TRBJ1-4; a possible D gene is TRBD1 (5 bases). CDR3 length: 14 amino acids. V lost 5 bases to trimming and J lost 3 bases, with 11 bases between them. Looked up from germline, CDR1 is SGHRS and CDR2 is YFSETQ. CDR3 region: CASRIAGANEKLFF. The CDR3, as DNA: TGCGCCAGCAGAATCGCGGGGGCTAATGAAAAACTGTTTTTT.

V is TRBV28 and J is TRBJ2-1, with D uncertain. The germline CDR1 and CDR2 sequences are MDHEN and SYDVKM. Deletions cut 6 bases from V and 2 bases from J, with 20 bases between. This CDR3 spans 17 amino acids. CDR3: CASRARLLVPAYNEQFF. CDR3 DNA: TGTGCCAGCAGAGCCCGCCTCCTTGTCCCAGCCTACAATGAGCAGTTCTTC. Full variable domain (rest looked up from reference TRBV28 and TRBJ2-1): DVKVTQSSRYLVKRTGEKVFLECVQDMDHENMFWYRQDPGLGLRLIYFSYDVKMKEKGDIPEGYSVSREKKERFSLILESASTNQTSMYLCASRARLLVPAYNEQFFGPGTRLTVL.

This rearrangement joins TRBV3-1 (or the pseudogene TRBV3-2) to TRBJ2-5; no clear D gene. The V end lost 3 bases, the J end lost 5 bases, and 10 bases lay between the germline ends. This CDR3 is built from 13 residues. Germline CDR1 and CDR2: LGHDT and YNNKEL (reference sequence). CDR3 DNA: TGTGCCAGCAGCCAGGGCAGCTGGGAGACCCAGTACTTC. It is translated as CASSQGSWETQYF.

This chain uses TRBV27 with TRBJ1-1; unclear D gene. V was clipped by 7 bases and J by 1 base, with 4 bases between them. The CDR3 has 11 residues. Germline CDR1 reads MNHEY; CDR2 reads SMNVEV (reference sequence). CDR3 bases: TGTGCCAGCATGACGAACACTGAAGCTTTCTTT. Amino acid sequence: CASMTNTEAFF.

This clone was seen a single time. The gene calls are TRBV3-1 (or the pseudogene TRBV3-2) and TRBJ1-1; D remains ambiguous. The CDR3 is 15 residues long. V lost 3 bases to trimming and J lost 5 bases, with 16 bases between them. Germline loops: CDR1 LGHDT, CDR2 YNNKEL (reference sequence). CDR3: CASSHGMGIVTEAFF. CDR3 DNA: TGTGCCAGCAGCCATGGGATGGGGATTGTGACTGAAGCTTTCTTT.

The V gene is TRBV18, the J gene TRBJ1-1, with unresolved D. V dropped 3 bases and J dropped 1 base, with 12 bases sitting between them. Germline-derived CDR1 and CDR2 are KGHSH and LQKENI. This CDR3 has 15 amino acids. The CDR3 is CASSPLARGNTEAFF. CDR3 nucleotides: TGTGCCAGCTCACCGTTGGCACGAGGGAACACTGAAGCTTTCTTT.

The count of this clone is one. As DNA, the CDR3 is TGTGCCAGCAGCGGGAACAGGGCCATGAACACTGAAGCTTTCTTT. It translates to CASSGNRAMNTEAFF. The chain has TRBV5-4 and TRBJ1-1; weak D call: TRBD1 (6 bases). V shed 4 bases and J shed 0 bases, with 13 bases lying between them. Germline V gene lookup returns CDR1 SGHNT and CDR2 YYREEE (reference sequence). This CDR3 comprises 15 residues.

This clone was seen a handful of times. The chain couples TRBV19 to TRBJ2-6; 9 bases are a match to TRBD1. V shed 7 bases and J 3 bases; nucleotides not matched to a gene: 4. The CDR3 contains 15 residues. Germline V gene lookup returns CDR1 LNHDA and CDR2 SQIVND (reference sequence). The CDR3 DNA follows: TGTGCCAGTAAACACAGGGGGCGTGGGGCCAACGTCCTGACTTTC. Its protein is CASKHRGRGANVLTF.

V gene TRBV13 combines with J gene TRBJ2-5; perhaps D is TRBD1 or TRBD2 (6 bases each). CDR1 and CDR2 (germline): PRHDT, FYEKMQ (reference sequence). Trimming shortened V by 1 base and J by 4 bases, and 13 bases separated the two germline ends. This CDR3 spans 15 amino acids. CDR3 protein: CASSLVPGAAETQYF. CDR3 bases: TGTGCCAGCAGCTTAGTTCCGGGGGCAGCAGAGACCCAGTACTTC.

The chain links TRBV24-1 to TRBJ2-3, with D perhaps matching TRBD2 (6 bases). Germline V gene lookup returns CDR1 KGHDR and CDR2 SFDVKD. The CDR3 runs 15 residues. Trimming cost V 3 bases and J 0 bases, with 9 bases left between them. The CDR3 DNA reads as TGTGCCACCAGTGATAGGCGGGGAAGCACAGATACGCAGTATTTT. As protein: CATSDRRGSTDTQYF.

This chain uses TRBV7-2 with TRBJ2-5; TRBD2 aligns across 8 bases. Germline V gene lookup returns CDR1 SGHTA and CDR2 FQGNSA. The trim removed 5 bases at V and 6 bases at J, leaving 8 bases unmatched. The CDR3 is made up of 14 amino acids. The CDR3 protein is CASSRRERGKTQYF. The CDR3 DNA follows: TGTGCCAGCAGCCGCCGCGAGCGGGGGAAGACCCAGTACTTC. The variable domain in full, with the rest retrieved from reference TRBV7-2 and TRBJ2-5, is GAGVSQSPSNKVTEKGKDVELRCDPISGHTALYWYRQSLGQGLEFLIYFQGNSAPDKSGLPSDRFSAERTGGSVSTLTIQRTQQEDSAVYLCASSRRERGKTQYFGPGTRLLVL.

The chain carries TRBV5-1 and TRBJ1-3, with TRBD1 matching over 7 bases. The junction had 7 bases not matched to a gene; V was cut back by 5 bases and J by 2 bases. This CDR3 contains 15 residues. Germline V CDR1 and CDR2: SGHRS, YFSETQ. CDR3 amino acids: CASSHTGEPGNTIYF. As DNA, the CDR3 is TGCGCCAGCAGTCATACAGGGGAGCCTGGAAACACCATATATTTT.

As to this clone: The same CDR3 is also encoded by other DNA sequences in this sample. The chain is built from TRBV6-5 and TRBJ1-6; tentatively, D is TRBD1 (5 bases). There are 14 residues in the CDR3. Germline V gives CDR1 MNHEY, CDR2 SVGAGI. V was cut by 2 bases and J by 7 bases, with 9 bases left in between. CDR3 sequence (DNA): TGTGCCAGCAGTTACGGGGGAGACAATTCACCCCTCCACTTT. Its translation is CASSYGGDNSPLHF.